The 24 T cell receptor beta chains presented below share a single source sample, sequenced in a study of CD8+ T cells in alopecia areata. Extracted from the samples, RNA was reverse transcribed into cDNA to serve as the sequencing template. Using immunoSEQ multiplex PCR, the repertoire was profiled, and TCRdb retains in-frame clones only, with some absent. The sample lists 93,000 or so clones; 55% were seen once. Source material: CD4+ T cells sorted from blood. The origin of the receptors is a human donor in good health.

The chain combines TRBV2 with TRBJ1-4; D ambiguous. CDR3 length: 14 residues. Trimming took off 2 bases at V and 8 bases at J, with 12 bases between the two ends. Germline V gives CDR1 SNHLY, CDR2 FYNNEI. The CDR3 DNA sequence: TGTGCCAGCAGTGAATCTCTGGGCAGGGAAAAACTGTTTTTT. Encoded protein: CASSESLGREKLFF.

The CDR3 reads CSATGGGNSYNEQFF. The CDR3 DNA sequence: TGCAGCGCCACTGGTGGCGGGAACTCGTACAATGAGCAGTTCTTC. This chain joins TRBV29-1 and TRBJ2-1; D possibly corresponds to TRBD2 (6 bases). The CDR3 extends over 15 amino acids. With 7 bases removed from V and 4 bases from J, the gap between germline ends came to 20 bases. The germline V gene encodes CDR1 SQVTM and CDR2 ANQGSEA.

This chain's CDR3 is CAWTRTGGGLGNQPQHF. The CDR3 DNA follows: TGTGCCTGGACCAGGACAGGGGGAGGATTAGGCAATCAGCCCCAGCATTTT. J is TRBJ1-5 and V is TRBV30; 10 nucleotides match TRBD1. Trimming removed 4 bases from V and 2 bases from J; junction bases left unmatched: 11. Germline V CDR1 and CDR2: GTSNPN, SVGIG (reference sequence). The CDR3 runs 17 residues.

This clone was found once. V usage is TRBV6-5 and J usage is TRBJ2-5, with 10 bases lining up with TRBD2. CDR1 is MNHEY, CDR2 SVGAGI, per germline. This CDR3 comprises 14 residues. V lost 6 bases and J lost 2; bases outside the gene matches: 3. The CDR3 DNA follows: TGTGCCAGCAGACCAGCGGGAGGGCAAGAGACCCAGTACTTC. Its translation is CASRPAGGQETQYF.

Regarding this clone: The sample carries other DNA sequences with the same CDR3. The rearrangement links TRBV4-3 to TRBJ1-1, with D hard to call. Germline CDR1 LGHNA, CDR2 YSLEER. The CDR3 runs 13 residues. V gave up 0 bases and J gave up 3 bases, with 5 bases separating them. CDR3 sequence reads: CASSQDRDTEAFF. In nucleotides, the CDR3 is TGCGCCAGCAGCCAAGATAGGGACACTGAAGCTTTCTTT.

The rearrangement links TRBV10-3 to TRBJ2-7; D may correspond to TRBD1 or TRBD2 (5 bases each). Per germline, CDR1 ENHRY and CDR2 SYGVKD. The ends were cut back, 2 bases at V and 6 bases at J, with 11 bases in the middle. CDR3 size: 13 residues. The CDR3 nucleotides read TGTGCCATCAGTGAGATTGAGGGGTTCGAGCAGTACTTC. Protein product: CAISEIEGFEQYF.

This chain uses TRBV29-1 with TRBJ1-1, with 8 positions matching TRBD1. The V gene's germline CDR1 is SQVTM and CDR2 ANQGSEA. Germline trimming cut 6 bases from V and 1 base from J; bases unmatched to any gene: 13. This CDR3 is 16 amino acids long. The CDR3 nucleotides are TGCAGCGTAGTCCCCTGGACAGGGAGGGAGAACACTGAAGCTTTCTTT. Encoded protein: CSVVPWTGRENTEAFF. The variable domain in full, with the rest retrieved from reference TRBV29-1 and TRBJ1-1, is SAVISQKPSRDICQRGTSLTIQCQVDSQVTMMFWYRQQPGQSLTLIATANQGSEATYESGFVIDKFPISRPNLTFSTLTVSNMSPEDSSIYLCSVVPWTGRENTEAFFGQGTRLTVV.

The chain is built from TRBV18 and TRBJ2-5; D is ambiguous. There are 13 residues in the CDR3. Germline V gives CDR1 KGHSH, CDR2 LQKENI. V lost 0 bases, J lost 7 bases, and 9 bases lay in between. The DNA of the CDR3 is TGTGCCAGCTCACCACCGGGAACGGGGACCCAGTACTTC. This encodes CASSPPGTGTQYF.

CDR3 bases: TGCGCCAGCAGTCCCCGGGACAGGGTCTACGAGCAGTACTTC. Protein product: CASSPRDRVYEQYF. The chain couples TRBV5-1 to TRBJ2-7; the match to TRBD1 covers 9 bases. The germline gives CDR1 SGHRS, CDR2 YFSETQ. This CDR3 region has 14 residues. J gave up 3 bases and V 5 bases, and 6 bases lay outside the gene matches.

In this sample, this clone turned up a few times. The sample contains more than one DNA sequence encoding this CDR3. The chain is built from TRBV7-9 and TRBJ2-5; D unresolved. Trimming pared 0 bases from V and 5 bases from J, leaving 10 bases between. This CDR3 has 14 residues. The germline V gene has CDR1 SEHNR and CDR2 FQNEAQ (reference sequence). CDR3 bases: TGTGCCAGCAGCTTAGCGGGGTCACAGGAGACCCAGTACTTC. It codes for CASSLAGSQETQYF.

The chain recombines TRBV7-9 with TRBJ2-5; D remains unclear. From germline, CDR1 is SEHNR and CDR2 FQNEAQ (reference sequence). V lost 3 bases and J lost 2, with 7 bases in between. This CDR3 is built from 13 residues. Here the CDR3 reads CASSFDRQETQYF. The DNA for the CDR3 is TGTGCCAGCAGCTTTGACCGACAAGAGACCCAGTACTTC.

V gene TRBV7-2 combines with J gene TRBJ2-1, with 9 bases fitting TRBD1. Germline values: CDR1 SGHTA, CDR2 FQGNSA. J was trimmed by 6 bases and V by 4 bases; bases with no gene match: 10. CDR3 length equals 16 residues. CDR3 coding DNA: TGTGCCAGCAGCTCTCGGGGACAGGGAGGTCGCAATGAGCAGTTCTTC. Translating gives CASSSRGQGGRNEQFF.

The rearrangement uses TRBV27 and TRBJ2-7; unclear D gene. V dropped 5 bases and J dropped 0 bases, with 8 bases sitting between them. The CDR3 contains 13 residues. Germline values: CDR1 MNHEY, CDR2 SMNVEV (reference sequence). The CDR3 sequence is CASSLVSSYEQYF. The DNA of the CDR3 is TGTGCCAGCAGTCTCGTGAGCTCCTACGAGCAGTACTTC.

The V call is TRBV29-1, the J call TRBJ2-3; TRBD1 might be the D (6 bases). Trimming stripped 5 bases from V and 0 bases from J, with 15 bases between. Germline CDR1 SQVTM, CDR2 ANQGSEA. There are 15 residues in the CDR3. The DNA for the CDR3 is TGCAGCGTTAATGCCAGGGGTCCTAGCACAGATACGCAGTATTTT. Translated, it gives CSVNARGPSTDTQYF.

The V gene is TRBV28, the J gene TRBJ1-5; D is possibly TRBD1 (5 bases). The CDR3 has 13 amino acids. Germline assignment: CDR1 MDHEN and CDR2 SYDVKM. Trimming took off 6 bases at V and 7 bases at J, with 13 bases between the two ends. Here the CDR3 reads CASRQGIKQPQHF. The CDR3 DNA sequence: TGTGCCAGCAGGCAGGGAATAAAGCAGCCCCAGCATTTT.

This clone was seen once. This chain links TRBV4-3 with TRBJ2-5; 12 nucleotides align to TRBD2. Trimming removed 1 base from V and 1 base from J; junction bases left unmatched: 7. The CDR3 covers 18 residues. In germline, CDR1 is LGHNA, CDR2 YSLEER. This CDR3 is CASSQGLAGGKFQETQYF. CDR3 nucleotides: TGCGCCAGCAGCCAAGGGCTAGCGGGGGGGAAATTCCAAGAGACCCAGTACTTC.

The rearrangement uses TRBV30 and TRBJ2-2; 8 positions match TRBD1. CDR1 and CDR2 from the germline V gene are GTSNPN and SVGIG (reference sequence). J was trimmed by 1 base and V by 1 base; bases with no gene match: 11. The CDR3 runs to 18 residues. The CDR3 sequence: CAWSARQGQARNTGELFF. The CDR3 nucleotides are TGTGCCTGGAGTGCCAGACAGGGGCAAGCGCGGAACACCGGGGAGCTGTTTTTT.

The rearrangement joins TRBV5-4 to TRBJ2-3; 8 positions match TRBD2. Looked up from germline, CDR1 is SGHNT and CDR2 is YYREEE (reference sequence). The CDR3 is 15 residues long. The J segment lost 4 bases and the V segment lost 2 bases, leaving 6 bases of the junction unmatched. The CDR3 region has the DNA TGTGCCAGCAGCTTTCGGGGGGGCCGCGCAGATACGCAGTATTTT. This gives the protein CASSFRGGRADTQYF.

This chain joins TRBV9 and TRBJ1-4; D remains unclear. The germline gives CDR1 SGDLS, CDR2 YYNGEE. Trimming took 9 bases from V and 0 from J, leaving 9 bases between them. There are 13 residues in the CDR3. CDR3 DNA: TGTGCCACGACGTGTGCAACTAATGAAAAACTGTTTTTT. Its translation is CATTCATNEKLFF.

The rearrangement joins TRBV29-1 to TRBJ2-3, with D perhaps matching TRBD2 (6 bases). Trimming left V 4 bases short and J 8 bases short, with 16 bases between. This CDR3 spans 13 amino acids. Germline values: CDR1 SQVTM, CDR2 ANQGSEA. CDR3 sequence (DNA): TGCAGCGTTGTCATAGGTTGGGGAGGTACGCAGTATTTT. Its translation is CSVVIGWGGTQYF.

J is TRBJ2-3 and V is TRBV9, with 8 nucleotides matching TRBD2. Germline-derived CDR1 and CDR2 are SGDLS and YYNGEE. The CDR3 is 16 residues long. Trimming at V came to 1 base and at J to 3 bases, leaving 7 bases not matched to a gene. Here the CDR3 reads CASSVLAGGKTDTQYF. CDR3 sequence (DNA): TGTGCCAGCAGCGTACTGGCGGGGGGAAAGACAGATACGCAGTATTTT.

The chain carries TRBV4-3 and TRBJ1-1; a possible D gene is TRBD1 (5 bases). CDR3 length: 19 amino acids. CDR1 is LGHNA and CDR2 is YSLEER in the germline V gene. Trimming cost V 0 bases and J 1 base, with 21 bases left between them. CDR3: CASSQDRGEEIIPNTEAFF. The CDR3 DNA sequence: TGCGCCAGCAGCCAAGATCGGGGGGAGGAGATTATACCGAACACTGAAGCTTTCTTT.

The V gene is TRBV29-1, the J gene TRBJ1-2; D is ambiguous. V shed 6 bases and J shed 4 bases, with 21 bases lying between them. The germline CDR1 and CDR2 sequences are SQVTM and ANQGSEA. This CDR3 has 15 amino acids. The chain's CDR3 is CSVVEDGRSGYGYTF. CDR3 nucleotides: TGCAGCGTAGTGGAGGACGGTAGGAGCGGCTATGGCTACACCTTC.

The rearrangement joins TRBV29-1 to TRBJ2-5; unclear D gene. CDR3 length equals 14 residues. Germline CDR1 reads SQVTM; CDR2 reads ANQGSEA. The V and J ends lost 6 bases and 1 base respectively, with 15 bases between them. CDR3 loop: CSVKVRGSQETQYF. The CDR3 nucleotides read TGCAGCGTGAAAGTGCGTGGAAGCCAAGAGACCCAGTACTTC. The full variable domain, in which reference TRBV29-1 and TRBJ2-5 provide the parts outside the CDR3, is SAVISQKPSRDICQRGTSLTIQCQVDSQVTMMFWYRQQPGQSLTLIATANQGSEATYESGFVIDKFPISRPNLTFSTLTVSNMSPEDSSIYLCSVKVRGSQETQYFGPGTRLLVL.